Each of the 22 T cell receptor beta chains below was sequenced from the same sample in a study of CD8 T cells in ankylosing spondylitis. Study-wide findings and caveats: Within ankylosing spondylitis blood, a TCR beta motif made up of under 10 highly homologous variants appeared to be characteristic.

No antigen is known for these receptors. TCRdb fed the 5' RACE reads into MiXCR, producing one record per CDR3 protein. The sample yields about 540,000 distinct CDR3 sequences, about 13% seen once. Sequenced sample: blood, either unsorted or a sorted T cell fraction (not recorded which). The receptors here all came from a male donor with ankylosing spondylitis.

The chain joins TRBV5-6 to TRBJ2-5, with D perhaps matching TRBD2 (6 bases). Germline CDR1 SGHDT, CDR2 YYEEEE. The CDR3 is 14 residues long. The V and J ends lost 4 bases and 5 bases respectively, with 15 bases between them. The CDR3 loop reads CASSTTRRGETQYF. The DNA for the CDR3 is TGTGCCAGCAGCACGACTAGGCGGGGCGAGACCCAGTACTTC.

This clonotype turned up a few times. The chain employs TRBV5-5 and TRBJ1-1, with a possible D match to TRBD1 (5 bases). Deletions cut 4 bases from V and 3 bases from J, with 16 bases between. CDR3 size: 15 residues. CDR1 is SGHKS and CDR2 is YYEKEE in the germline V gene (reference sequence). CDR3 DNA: TGTGCCAGCAGCCCATGGGACCATAGGGACACTGAAGCTTTCTTT. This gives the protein CASSPWDHRDTEAFF.

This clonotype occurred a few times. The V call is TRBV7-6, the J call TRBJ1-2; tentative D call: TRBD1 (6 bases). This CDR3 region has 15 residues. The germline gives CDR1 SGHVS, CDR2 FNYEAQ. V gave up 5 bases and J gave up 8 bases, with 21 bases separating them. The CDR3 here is CASSNPGVPRGGYTF. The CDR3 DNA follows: TGTGCCAGCAGCAACCCAGGGGTACCCCGGGGGGGCTACACCTTC.

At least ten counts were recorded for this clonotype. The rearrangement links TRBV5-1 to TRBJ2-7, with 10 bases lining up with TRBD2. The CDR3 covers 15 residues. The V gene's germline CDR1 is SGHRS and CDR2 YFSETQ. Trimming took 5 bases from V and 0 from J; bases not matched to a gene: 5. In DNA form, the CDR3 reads TGCGCCAGCAGGGAGGGACTAGCGAACTCCTACGAGCAGTACTTC. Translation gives CASREGLANSYEQYF.

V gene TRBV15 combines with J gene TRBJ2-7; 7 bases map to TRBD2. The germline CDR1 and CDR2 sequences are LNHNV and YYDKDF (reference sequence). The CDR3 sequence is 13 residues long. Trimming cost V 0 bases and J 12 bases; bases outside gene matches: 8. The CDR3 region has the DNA TGTGCCACCAGCAGAGATCGGGGACTAACCTTGTACGTC. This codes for CATSRDRGLTLYV.

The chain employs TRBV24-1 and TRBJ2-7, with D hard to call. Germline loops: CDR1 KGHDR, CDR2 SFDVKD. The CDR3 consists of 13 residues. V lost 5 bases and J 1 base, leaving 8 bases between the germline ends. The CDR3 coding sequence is TGTGCCACCAGTGGTGGCACATCCTACGAGCAGTACGTC. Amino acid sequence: CATSGGTSYEQYV.

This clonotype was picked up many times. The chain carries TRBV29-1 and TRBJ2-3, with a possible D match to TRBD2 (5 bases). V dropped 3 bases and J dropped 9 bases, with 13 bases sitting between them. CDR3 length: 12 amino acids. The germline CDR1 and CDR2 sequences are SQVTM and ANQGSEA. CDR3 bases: TGCAGCGTTGAGTTTAGCCCGGGGACGCAGTATTTT. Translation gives CSVEFSPGTQYF.

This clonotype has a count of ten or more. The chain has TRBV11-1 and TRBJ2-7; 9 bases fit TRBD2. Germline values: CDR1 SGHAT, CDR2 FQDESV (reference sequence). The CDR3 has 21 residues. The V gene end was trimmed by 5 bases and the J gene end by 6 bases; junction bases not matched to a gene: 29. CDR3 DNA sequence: TGTGCCAGCAGCCGATCAGGAGGCAGGGGTGTCGAGGCGGGAGGGAATGGCGAGCAGTACGTC. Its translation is CASSRSGGRGVEAGGNGEQYV.

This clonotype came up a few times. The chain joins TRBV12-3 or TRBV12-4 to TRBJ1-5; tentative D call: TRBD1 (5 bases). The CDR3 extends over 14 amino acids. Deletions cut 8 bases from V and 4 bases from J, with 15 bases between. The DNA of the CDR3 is TGTGCCAGCGCGAACGGGGGAGGTAATCAGCCCCAGCATTTT. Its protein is CASANGGGNQPQHF.

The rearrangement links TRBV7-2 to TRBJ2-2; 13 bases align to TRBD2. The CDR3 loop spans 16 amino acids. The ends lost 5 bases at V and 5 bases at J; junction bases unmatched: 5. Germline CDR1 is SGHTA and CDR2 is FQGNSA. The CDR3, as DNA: TGTGCCAGCAGCCCCTGGACTAGCGGGAGTACCGGGGAGCTGTTTTTT. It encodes CASSPWTSGSTGELFF.

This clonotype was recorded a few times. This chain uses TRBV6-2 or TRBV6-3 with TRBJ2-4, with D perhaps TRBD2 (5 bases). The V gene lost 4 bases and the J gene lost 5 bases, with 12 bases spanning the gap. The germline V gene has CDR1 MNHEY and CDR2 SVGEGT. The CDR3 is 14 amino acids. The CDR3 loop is CASSSNGLQNIQYF. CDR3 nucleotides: TGTGCCAGCAGTTCTAACGGACTTCAAAACATTCAGTACTTC.

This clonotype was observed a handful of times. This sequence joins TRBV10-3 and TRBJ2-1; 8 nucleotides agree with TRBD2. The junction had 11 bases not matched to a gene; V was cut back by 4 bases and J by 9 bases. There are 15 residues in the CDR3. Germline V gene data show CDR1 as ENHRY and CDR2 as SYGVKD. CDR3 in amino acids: CAISGVAGTLSEQFF. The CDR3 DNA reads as TGTGCCATCAGTGGAGTAGCGGGAACTTTATCTGAGCAGTTCTTC.

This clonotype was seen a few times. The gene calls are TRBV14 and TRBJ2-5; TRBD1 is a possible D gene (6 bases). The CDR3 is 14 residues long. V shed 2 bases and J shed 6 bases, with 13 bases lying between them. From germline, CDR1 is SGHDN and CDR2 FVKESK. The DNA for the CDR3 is TGTGCCAGCAGCCAACCCGGGACACAAAAGACCCAGTACTTC. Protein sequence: CASSQPGTQKTQYF.

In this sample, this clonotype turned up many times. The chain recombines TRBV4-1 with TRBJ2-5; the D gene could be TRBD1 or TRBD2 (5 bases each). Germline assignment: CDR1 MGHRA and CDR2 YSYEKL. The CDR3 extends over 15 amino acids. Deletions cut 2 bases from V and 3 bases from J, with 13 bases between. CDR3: CASSQTGTVKETQYF. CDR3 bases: TGCGCCAGCAGCCAAACCGGGACCGTAAAAGAGACCCAGTACTTC.

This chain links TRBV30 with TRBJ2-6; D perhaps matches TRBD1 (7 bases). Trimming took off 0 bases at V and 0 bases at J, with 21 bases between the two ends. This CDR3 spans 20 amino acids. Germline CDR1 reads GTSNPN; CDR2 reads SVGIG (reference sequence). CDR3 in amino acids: CAWSVLGRQGTGSGANVLTF. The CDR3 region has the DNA TGTGCCTGGAGTGTACTCGGGAGACAGGGAACTGGCTCTGGGGCCAACGTCCTGACTTTC.

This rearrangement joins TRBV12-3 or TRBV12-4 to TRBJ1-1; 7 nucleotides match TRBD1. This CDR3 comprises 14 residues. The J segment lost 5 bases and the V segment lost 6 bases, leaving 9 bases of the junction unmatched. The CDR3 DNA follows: TGTGCCAGCAGATCCCGACAGGGATCGACTGAAGCTTTCTTT. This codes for CASRSRQGSTEAFF.

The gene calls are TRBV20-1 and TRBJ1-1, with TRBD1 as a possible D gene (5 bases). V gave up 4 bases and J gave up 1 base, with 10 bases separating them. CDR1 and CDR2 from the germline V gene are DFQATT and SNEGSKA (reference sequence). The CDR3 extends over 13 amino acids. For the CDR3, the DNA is TGCAGTGCTAAAGTGGGGGAGAACACTGAAGCTTTCTTT. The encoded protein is CSAKVGENTEAFF.

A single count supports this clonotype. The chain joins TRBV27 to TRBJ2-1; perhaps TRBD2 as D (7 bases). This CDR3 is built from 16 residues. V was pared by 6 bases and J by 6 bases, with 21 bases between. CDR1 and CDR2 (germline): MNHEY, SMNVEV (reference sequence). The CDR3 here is CASSLRGREIGNEQFF. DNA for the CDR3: TGTGCCAGCAGCCTCCGGGGGCGGGAGATCGGCAATGAGCAGTTCTTC.

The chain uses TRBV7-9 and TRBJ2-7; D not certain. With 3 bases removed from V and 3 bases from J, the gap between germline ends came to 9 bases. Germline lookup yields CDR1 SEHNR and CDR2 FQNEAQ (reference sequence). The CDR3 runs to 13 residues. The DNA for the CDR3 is TGTGCCAGCAGCTTTGGGAAAAGCTACGAGCAGTACTTC. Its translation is CASSFGKSYEQYF.

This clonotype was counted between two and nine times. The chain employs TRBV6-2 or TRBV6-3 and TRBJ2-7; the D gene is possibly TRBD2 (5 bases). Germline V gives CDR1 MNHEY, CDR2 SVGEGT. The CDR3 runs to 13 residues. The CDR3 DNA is TGTGCTTCCAGCGGTGCCTATCACTACGAGCAGTACGTC. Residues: CASSGAYHYEQYV.

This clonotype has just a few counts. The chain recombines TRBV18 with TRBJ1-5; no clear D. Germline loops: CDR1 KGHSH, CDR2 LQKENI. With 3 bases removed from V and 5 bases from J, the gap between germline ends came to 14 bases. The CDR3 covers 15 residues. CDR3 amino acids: CASSPGPRADQPQHF. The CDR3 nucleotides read TGTGCCAGCTCACCTGGTCCGAGGGCCGATCAGCCCCAGCATTTT.

CDR3 coding DNA: TGCGCCAGCTCGGACTTACAGGGGAGTGGGGAGCTGTTTTTT. As protein: CASSDLQGSGELFF. V usage is TRBV5-1 and J usage is TRBJ2-2; TRBD1 matches 7 bases. With 7 bases clipped from V and 8 bases from J, the junction kept 11 bases outside the gene matches. Germline V lookup: CDR1 SGHRS, CDR2 YFSETQ. The CDR3 covers 14 residues. Full variable domain (remainder filled in from reference TRBV5-1 and TRBJ2-2): KAGVTQTPRYLIKTRGQQVTLSCSPISGHRSVSWYQQTPGQGLQFLFEYFSETQRNKGNFPGRFSGRQFSNSRSEMNVSTLELGDSALYLCASSDLQGSGELFFGEGSRLTVL.